This T cell receptor beta chain derives from a study of T cell responses to AZD1222 COVID-19 vaccine. Findings of the study overall: The CD4 TCRs associated with vaccination extended across spike and predominated at 160-218 and 743-854. Rises in breadth and depth of Spike-specific TCRs came after two AZD1222 doses.

This clone was counted once. Its antigen is still unknown. The method was immunoSEQ multiplex PCR; TCRdb's version includes in-frame clones alone and lacks a portion of them. The data show 130,000 to 150,000 clones, with approximately 93% seen just once and approximately 12% held by the top ten. V dropped 2 bases and J dropped 10 bases, with 18 bases sitting between them. This CDR3 is 14 amino acids long. Germline V CDR1 and CDR2: SGHNT, YYREEE (reference sequence). This chain connects TRBV5-4 to TRBJ1-2, with a weak D call TRBD1 (5 bases). Here the sequenced sample was peripheral blood, taken after recovery from COVID-19. This receptor was identified in an adult who had recovered from COVID-19. The DNA of the CDR3 is TGTGCCAGCAGCTTCGGGAGACAGTACCTTGACTACACCTTC. This translates into CASSFGRQYLDYTF.